Listed below are T cell receptor beta chains from one sample, sequenced in a study of spatial heterogeneity in lung cancer. Via MiXCR, TCRdb re-called the 5' RACE reads, giving one row per CDR3 protein. This sample yields 60,000 to 90,000 distinct CDR3 sequences, of which 13% are seen a single time; more than 7% belongs to the top ten. The material was PBMCs, obtained at surgery. These receptors were collected from a male donor with early-stage non-small cell lung cancer. Each CDR3 is given with its conserved first and last residue. The order of the fields is D gene, J gene, V gene, clone size, CDR3 DNA, CDR3 protein. D genes are given only for firm matches. Some rows mark clone size as missing; the rest say once, few, many or name a class of expanded clone.

>-|TRBJ1-1|TRBV12-3/TRBV12-4|many
TGTGCCAGCAGTCAAGGGACCGTTGAAGCTTTCTTT
CASSQGTVEAFF
>-|TRBJ2-1|TRBV9|many
TGTGCCAGCAGCCCCCAGGGGGGACCCTACAATGAGCAGTTCTTC
CASSPQGGPYNEQFF
>-|TRBJ2-3|TRBV20-1|-
TGCAGTGCTAGCGGTAGCGGTACTAGCACAGATACGCAGTATTTT
CSASGSGTSTDTQYF
>-|TRBJ2-5|TRBV27|-
TGTGCCAGCAGTTTAAGGGGGGGCCTGGAGACCCAGTACTTC
CASSLRGGLETQYF
>-|TRBJ2-1|TRBV12-3/TRBV12-4|many
TGTGCCAGCAGGGTACTAGAAAATGAGCAGTTCTTC
CASRVLENEQFF
>TRBD2|TRBJ2-1|TRBV7-2|many
TGTGCCAGCAGCTCCAGCGGGACTAGCACCTACAATGAGCAGTTCTTC
CASSSSGTSTYNEQFF
>-|TRBJ2-1|TRBV7-9|-
TGTGCCAGCAGCCAGGGAAGGAATGAGCAGTTCTTC
CASSQGRNEQFF
>-|TRBJ1-5|TRBV12-3/TRBV12-4|-
TGTGCCAGCAGCCAAGCGCGGGTTAAGTGCAATCAGCCCCAGCATTTT
CASSQARVKCNQPQHF
>-|TRBJ2-1|TRBV7-6|-
TGTGCCAGCAGCTTGGATAAGGGCAATGAGCAGTTCTTC
CASSLDKGNEQFF
>-|TRBJ1-1|TRBV29-1|many
TGCAGCTCCTTAGCAGCGGCGAACACTGAAGCTTTCTTT
CSSLAAANTEAFF
>-|TRBJ1-4|TRBV2|-
TGTGCCAGCAGTGATTTAGCGTTCCCTAATGAAAAACTGTTTTTT
CASSDLAFPNEKLFF
>TRBD2|TRBJ2-3|TRBV20-1|-
TGCAGTGCGTACCTAGCGGGAGAGACAGATACGCAGTATTTT
CSAYLAGETDTQYF
>-|TRBJ2-1|TRBV27|many
TGTGCCAGCAGTTCCCCACTCCAGGGGAGCGGGGATTACAATGAGCAGTTCTTC
CASSSPLQGSGDYNEQFF
>TRBD2|TRBJ2-5|TRBV27|-
TGTGCCAGCAGTCACCCCGCCCCTCTAGCGGGAGGAGAGACCCAGTACTTC
CASSHPAPLAGGETQYF
>-|TRBJ2-7|TRBV6-2/TRBV6-3|-
TGTGCCAGCAGTTTCACGCCGCTAGAGGAGCAGTACTTC
CASSFTPLEEQYF
>TRBD1|TRBJ2-7|TRBV5-1|few
TGCGCCAGCAGCTTTACAGGGGACGAGCAGTACTTC
CASSFTGDEQYF
>-|TRBJ1-1|TRBV5-4|few
TGTGCCAGCAGCTTGGGCTCTCCGAGTGACGGTGAAGCTTTCTTT
CASSLGSPSDGEAFF
>-|TRBJ1-1|TRBV6-2/TRBV6-3|-
TGTGCCAGCAGTGTGGACCGGGGGCGAGAGACTGAAGCTTTCTTT
CASSVDRGRETEAFF
>-|TRBJ1-1|TRBV14|-
TGTGCCAGCAGCCCACCCGGAAACCTGGCCATGAACACTGAAGCTTTCTTT
CASSPPGNLAMNTEAFF
>TRBD1|TRBJ1-5|TRBV6-1|-
TGTGCCAGCAGTGAACGGACAGGGATTTTCAATCAGCCCCAGCATTTT
CASSERTGIFNQPQHF
>-|TRBJ1-2|TRBV6-1|-
TGTGCCAGCAGTGAAATCAGGAACTATGGCTACACCTTC
CASSEIRNYGYTF
>-|TRBJ2-3|TRBV7-2|-
TGTGCCAGCAGCACCTCGACAGTCCGCACAGATACGCAGTATTTT
CASSTSTVRTDTQYF
>-|TRBJ1-2|TRBV6-2/TRBV6-3|-
TGTGCCAGCAGTGACTCACTCAGTAGAGGCTACACCTTC
CASSDSLSRGYTF
>TRBD2|TRBJ2-1|TRBV4-3|many
TGCGCCAGCAGCGCGGGAGAGACCAATGAGCAGTTCTTC
CASSAGETNEQFF
>TRBD2|TRBJ2-5|TRBV7-2|once
TGTGCCAGCAGCTCAGGGGTGGCTAGCGGGTACCAAGAGACCCAGTACTTC
CASSSGVASGYQETQYF
>-|TRBJ1-2|TRBV7-9|many
TGTGCCAGCAGCTCCCTCGGACCACACTATGGCTACACCTTC
CASSSLGPHYGYTF
>-|TRBJ1-5|TRBV25-1|few
TGTGCCAGCAGTTTGACGGGCATCAATCAGCCCCAGCATTTT
CASSLTGINQPQHF
>TRBD1|TRBJ2-7|TRBV7-2|many
TGTGCCAGCAGCACGGACAGGGGGCTCTACGAGCAGTACTTC
CASSTDRGLYEQYF
>-|TRBJ1-5|TRBV7-2|few
TGTGCCAGCAGCTTAATCCCTGATCAGCCCCAGCATTTT
CASSLIPDQPQHF
>-|TRBJ1-3|TRBV11-3|few
TGTGCCAGCAGCTTACAGGGGATCTCTGGAAACACCATATATTTT
CASSLQGISGNTIYF
>-|TRBJ2-1|TRBV7-6|-
TGTGCCAGCAGCCATCGCGGATACAATGAGCAGTTCTTC
CASSHRGYNEQFF